Following are 9 T cell receptor beta chains from one sample sequenced in a study of identical twins. TCRdb processed the 5' RACE reads anew with MiXCR; each CDR3 protein has one entry. The profile shows around 200,000 distinct CDR3 sequences, roughly a tenth of them singletons. The sample consisted of memory (CD45RO+) T cells sorted from blood. These receptors were collected from a woman aged 18-29 years in good health.

The chain carries TRBV3-1 and TRBJ2-1, with 10 bases lining up with TRBD1. CDR1 is LGHDT, CDR2 YNNKEL, per germline (reference sequence). The V segment lost 11 bases and the J segment 5 bases; nucleotides outside the gene matches: 21. The CDR3 covers 18 residues. CDR3 bases: TGTGCCTGCACCCAAGAGGTGTCGGACAGGGGGATGGACAATGAGCAGTTCTTC. Translated: CACTQEVSDRGMDNEQFF.

This clonotype was counted many times. This chain joins TRBV12-3 or TRBV12-4 and TRBJ1-2, with D possibly being TRBD1 (6 bases). V was trimmed by 2 bases and J by 8 bases, leaving 12 bases between them. The CDR3 has 13 residues. The CDR3 nucleotides read TGTGCCAGCAGTTTATCGAGGGGGGAAGGCTACACCTTC. This sequence encodes CASSLSRGEGYTF.

The chain is built from TRBV18 and TRBJ2-7; D is unclear. Per the germline V gene, CDR1 is KGHSH and CDR2 is LQKENI. The CDR3 has 13 amino acids. V was shortened by 2 bases and J by 2 bases, with 7 bases between the two germline ends. CDR3 nucleotide sequence: TGTGCCAGCTCACCAGAGGCGACCTACGAGCAGTACTTC. It is translated as CASSPEATYEQYF.

The chain joins TRBV7-2 to TRBJ2-7, with D perhaps TRBD2 (5 bases). Germline V gene sequence: CDR1 SGHTA, CDR2 FQGNSA. Trimming pared 5 bases from V and 6 bases from J, leaving 14 bases between. The CDR3 is 13 residues long. The CDR3 bases are TGTGCCAGCAGCACCCAGGACGGAGGCGAGCAGTACTTC. This gives the protein CASSTQDGGEQYF.

This chain uses TRBV20-1 with TRBJ2-7; D call uncertain. V lost 3 bases to trimming and J lost 9 bases, with 15 bases between them. Germline-derived CDR1 and CDR2 are DFQATT and SNEGSKA (reference sequence). The CDR3 is 12 residues long. CDR3 nucleotide sequence: TGCAGTGCTAGCCTGGGCCCCCCGGCGCAGTACTTC. This gives the protein CSASLGPPAQYF.

This clonotype has a handful of counts. The gene calls are TRBV5-1 and TRBJ1-3, with D unclear. The CDR3 consists of 15 residues. Trimming took 6 bases from V and 0 from J, leaving 13 bases between them. CDR1 and CDR2 (germline): SGHRS, YFSETQ. The CDR3 coding sequence is TGCGCCAGCACCTCAGCATGGGGCTCTGGAAACACCATATATTTT. As protein: CASTSAWGSGNTIYF.

This clonotype was counted at least ten times. DNA for the CDR3: TGTGCCAGCAGCTTACCTGACACAGATACGCAGTATTTT. It yields the protein CASSLPDTDTQYF. The V gene is TRBV11-2, the J gene TRBJ2-3; no definite D call. This CDR3 is 13 amino acids long. V was trimmed by 2 bases and J by 2 bases, leaving 5 bases between them. CDR1 SGHAT and CDR2 FQNNGV come from the germline V gene.

The V gene is TRBV10-3, the J gene TRBJ2-2, with a weak D call TRBD2 (5 bases). Trimming stripped 6 bases from V and 6 bases from J, with 11 bases between. Germline assignment: CDR1 ENHRY and CDR2 SYGVKD. This CDR3 is built from 13 residues. Here the CDR3 reads CAIRGEWAGELFF. For the CDR3, the DNA is TGTGCCATCAGGGGAGAGTGGGCCGGGGAGCTGTTTTTT.

This clonotype was detected ten times or more. The V call is TRBV25-1, the J call TRBJ2-3; tentatively, D is TRBD1 (5 bases). CDR3 length: 14 residues. The germline CDR1 and CDR2 sequences are MGHDK and SYGVNS. V was cut by 5 bases and J by 6 bases, with 15 bases left in between. The CDR3 sequence: CASSSVRVMDTQYF. CDR3 sequence (DNA): TGTGCCAGCAGTTCTGTCAGGGTGATGGATACGCAGTATTTT.